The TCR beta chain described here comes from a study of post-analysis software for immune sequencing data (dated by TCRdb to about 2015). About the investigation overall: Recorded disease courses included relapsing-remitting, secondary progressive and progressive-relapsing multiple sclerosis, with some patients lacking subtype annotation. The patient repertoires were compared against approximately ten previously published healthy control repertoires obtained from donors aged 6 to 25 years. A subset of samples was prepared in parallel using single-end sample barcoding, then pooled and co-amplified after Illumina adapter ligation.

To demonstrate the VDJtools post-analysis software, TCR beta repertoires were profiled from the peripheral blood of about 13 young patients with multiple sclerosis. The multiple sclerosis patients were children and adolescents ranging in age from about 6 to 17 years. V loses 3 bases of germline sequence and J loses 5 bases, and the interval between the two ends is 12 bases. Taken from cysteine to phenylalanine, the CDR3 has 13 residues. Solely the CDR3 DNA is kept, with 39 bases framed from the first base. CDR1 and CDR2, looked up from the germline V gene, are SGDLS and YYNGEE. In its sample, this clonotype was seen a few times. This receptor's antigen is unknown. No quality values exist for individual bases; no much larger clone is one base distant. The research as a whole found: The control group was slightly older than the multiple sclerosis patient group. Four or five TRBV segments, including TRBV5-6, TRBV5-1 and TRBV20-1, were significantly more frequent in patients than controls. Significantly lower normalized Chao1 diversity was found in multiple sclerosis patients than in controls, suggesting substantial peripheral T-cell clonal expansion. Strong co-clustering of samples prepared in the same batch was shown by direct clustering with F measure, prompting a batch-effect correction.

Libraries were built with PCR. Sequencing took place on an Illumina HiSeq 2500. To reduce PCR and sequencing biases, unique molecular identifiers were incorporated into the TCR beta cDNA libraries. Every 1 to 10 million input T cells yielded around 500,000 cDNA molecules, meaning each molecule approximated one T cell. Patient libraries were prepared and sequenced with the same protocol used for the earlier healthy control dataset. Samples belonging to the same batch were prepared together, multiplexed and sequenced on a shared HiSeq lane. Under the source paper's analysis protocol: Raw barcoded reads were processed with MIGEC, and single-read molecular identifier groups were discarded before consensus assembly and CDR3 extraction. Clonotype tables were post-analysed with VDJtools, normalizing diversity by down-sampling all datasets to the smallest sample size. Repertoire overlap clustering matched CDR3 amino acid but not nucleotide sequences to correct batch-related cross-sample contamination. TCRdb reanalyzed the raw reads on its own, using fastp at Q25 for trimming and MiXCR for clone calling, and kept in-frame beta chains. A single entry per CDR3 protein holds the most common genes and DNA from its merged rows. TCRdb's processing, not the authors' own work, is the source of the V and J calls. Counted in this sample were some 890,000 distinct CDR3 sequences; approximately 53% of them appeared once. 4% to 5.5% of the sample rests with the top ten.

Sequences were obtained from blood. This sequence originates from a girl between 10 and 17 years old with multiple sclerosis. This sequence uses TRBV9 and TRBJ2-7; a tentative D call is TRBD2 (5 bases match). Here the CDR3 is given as CASSETGVNEQYF. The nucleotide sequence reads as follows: TGTGCCAGCAGCGAGACCGGGGTCAACGAGCAGTACTTC.